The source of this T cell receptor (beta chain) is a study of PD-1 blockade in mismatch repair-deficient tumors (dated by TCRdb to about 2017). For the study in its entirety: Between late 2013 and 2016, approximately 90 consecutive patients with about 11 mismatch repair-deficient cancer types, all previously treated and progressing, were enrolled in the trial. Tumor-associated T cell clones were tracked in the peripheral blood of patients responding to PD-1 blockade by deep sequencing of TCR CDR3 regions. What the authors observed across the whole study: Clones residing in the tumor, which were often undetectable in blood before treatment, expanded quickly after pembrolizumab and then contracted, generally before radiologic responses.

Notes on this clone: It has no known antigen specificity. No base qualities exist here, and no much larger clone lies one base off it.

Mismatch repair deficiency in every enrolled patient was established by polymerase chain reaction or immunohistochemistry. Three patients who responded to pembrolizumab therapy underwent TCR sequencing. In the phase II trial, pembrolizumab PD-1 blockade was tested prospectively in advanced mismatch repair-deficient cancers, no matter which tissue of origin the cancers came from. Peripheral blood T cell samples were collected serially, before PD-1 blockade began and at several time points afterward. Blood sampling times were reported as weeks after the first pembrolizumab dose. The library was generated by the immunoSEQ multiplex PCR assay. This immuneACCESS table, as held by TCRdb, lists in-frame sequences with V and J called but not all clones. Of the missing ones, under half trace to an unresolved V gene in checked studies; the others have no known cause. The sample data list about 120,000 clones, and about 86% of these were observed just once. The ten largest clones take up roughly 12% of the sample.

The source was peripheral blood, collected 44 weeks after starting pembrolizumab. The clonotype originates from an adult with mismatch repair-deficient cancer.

The DNA is as follows: TGTGCCATCAGTGAAACCGGGACTGAAGCTTTCTTT. This codes for CAISETGTEAFF. The chain was built from TRBV10-3 and TRBJ1-1; the D gene assignment is ambiguous. V lost 3 bases and J lost 5 bases; the stretch between them is 7 bases long. According to the germline V gene, CDR1 reads ENHRY and CDR2 reads SYGVKD. The CDR3 runs 12 amino acids, cysteine and phenylalanine included. Kept here is only the CDR3 DNA, which spans 36 bases and is read in frame from base 1.